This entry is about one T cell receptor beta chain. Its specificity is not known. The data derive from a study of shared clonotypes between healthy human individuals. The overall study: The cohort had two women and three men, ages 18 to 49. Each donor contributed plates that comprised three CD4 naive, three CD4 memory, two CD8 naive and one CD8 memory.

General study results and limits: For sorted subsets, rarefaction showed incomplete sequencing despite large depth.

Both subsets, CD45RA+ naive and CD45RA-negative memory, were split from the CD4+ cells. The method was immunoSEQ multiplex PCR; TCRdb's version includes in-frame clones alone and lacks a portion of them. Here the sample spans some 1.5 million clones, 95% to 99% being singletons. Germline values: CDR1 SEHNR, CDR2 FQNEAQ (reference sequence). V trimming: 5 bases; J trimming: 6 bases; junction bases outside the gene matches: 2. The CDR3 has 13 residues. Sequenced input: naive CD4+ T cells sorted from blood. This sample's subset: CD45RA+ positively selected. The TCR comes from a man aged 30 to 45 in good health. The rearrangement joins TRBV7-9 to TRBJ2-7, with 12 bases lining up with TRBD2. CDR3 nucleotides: TGTGCCAGCAGCGCGGGACTAGCGGGCGAGCAGTACTTC. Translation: CASSAGLAGEQYF.